This TCR beta chain emerged from a study of blood T cell repertoires in COVID-19. The CDR3 loop spans 16 amino acids. Germline V gene lookup returns CDR1 SNHLY and CDR2 FYNNEI. J gave up 5 bases and V 9 bases, and 10 bases lay outside the gene matches. The protocol was immunoSEQ multiplex PCR, while the TCRdb copy is restricted to in-frame clones and leaves out a portion. The sample comprises more than 95,000 clones, roughly 88% of which are singletons, and roughly 1.1% rests with the top ten. The count of this clone is one. Sequenced sample: peripheral blood. The chain uses TRBV2 and TRBJ2-5; TRBD2 agrees at 15 bases. The receptor was isolated from a woman older than 75 with acute or convalescent COVID-19. CDR3 region: CASNDPGLAGGETQYF. The DNA for the CDR3 is TGTGCCAGTAACGACCCGGGACTAGCGGGAGGTGAGACCCAGTACTTC.